The rows below give T cell receptor beta chains drawn from one sample of a study of T cell responses to AZD1222 COVID-19 vaccine. Assay: immunoSEQ multiplex PCR; the TCRdb copy retains only in-frame clones and omits some. The table lists roughly 140,000 clones, around 88% of them singletons. The specimen comprised peripheral blood, sampled on day 0 of AZD1222 vaccination. Receptors originate from an adult in good health. The CDR3 runs from the conserved cysteine through the conserved F or W. A D gene is named only where the DNA matches it firmly.

d_call,v_call,j_call,cdr3_aa
NA,TRBV11-3,TRBJ2-1,CASKGEAHDYNEQFF
NA,TRBV5-1,TRBJ1-2,CASSSTGYYGYTF
TRBD2,TRBV19,TRBJ2-1,CASSRGGSSNEQFF
NA,TRBV15,TRBJ2-5,CATSRVLTRETQYF
NA,TRBV6-1,TRBJ2-1,CASSDRLASYNEQFF
NA,TRBV11-3,TRBJ2-1,CASSFRDFGWFF
NA,TRBV9,TRBJ2-5,CASSLVGGGFRETQYF
TRBD1,TRBV24-1,TRBJ2-3,CATSDPTGGADTQYF
NA,TRBV6-5,TRBJ2-7,CASSELGKEQYF
TRBD2,TRBV24-1,TRBJ2-1,CATSPTSGRANEQFF
NA,TRBV7-9,TRBJ2-7,CASSLSQGRRSEQYF
NA,TRBV11-1,TRBJ2-1,CASSLSQSYNEQFF
NA,TRBV18,TRBJ2-7,CASSPLPGARSYEQYF
TRBD2,TRBV3-1/TRBV3-2,TRBJ2-1,CASSQGLAGNEQFF
TRBD1,TRBV19,TRBJ2-5,CASSSTGDEETQYF
TRBD1,TRBV5-6,TRBJ2-7,CASSFPGQGNEQYF
NA,TRBV18,TRBJ1-6,CASSWRRGFSLHF
NA,TRBV10-3,TRBJ2-3,CAISVEDQQTTDTQYF
NA,TRBV30,TRBJ1-2,CAWSETYGYTF
TRBD1,TRBV27,TRBJ2-7,CASSSKDRGGYEQYF
NA,TRBV5-4,TRBJ2-1,CASQSKREARVEQFF
NA,TRBV5-6,TRBJ2-3,CASSLVPLTDTQYF
NA,TRBV19,TRBJ1-6,CASSRRGSYNSPLHF
TRBD1,TRBV2,TRBJ1-2,CASSARQGASTYGYTF
TRBD1,TRBV15,TRBJ1-3,CATQRQGLLSGNTIYF
NA,TRBV30,TRBJ1-1,CASTERPLRGTEAFF
NA,TRBV28,TRBJ1-3,CASSFGKETIYF
NA,TRBV12-5,TRBJ1-5,CASAQGGNQPQHF
TRBD2,TRBV5-1,TRBJ2-1,CASSIPGTSGASSYNEQFF
TRBD2,TRBV24-1,TRBJ2-5,CATSDILRGGQETQYF
TRBD2,TRBV6-2/TRBV6-3,TRBJ2-7,CASSSPRRGAYEQYF
TRBD2,TRBV5-6,TRBJ2-1,CASSPGTSGLNNEQFF
NA,TRBV27,TRBJ2-7,CASSPTGSFGREQYF
TRBD1,TRBV5-6,TRBJ1-5,CASSQGGFGNQPQHF
NA,TRBV30,TRBJ1-2,CAWNHQGTYGYTF
NA,TRBV12-3/TRBV12-4,TRBJ2-2,CASSRPHTGELFF
NA,TRBV2,TRBJ2-3,CASRARAGGADTQYF